Each of the 24 T cell receptor beta chains below was sequenced from the same sample in a study of graft-versus-host responses after intestinal transplantation. Intraepithelial and lamina propria lymphocytes were released after the graft tissue was processed. Some clones are missing from TCRdb's copy, which holds only in-frame ones; the method was immunoSEQ multiplex PCR. Of 1,500 to 2,000 clones listed, 70% to 90% are singletons. The sequences come from ileum tissue, collected 12 days after intestinal transplant. Every receptor here comes from a human patient who received an intestinal transplant, so some T cells may come from the graft donor.

In this sample, this clone turned up once. The J gene is TRBJ1-3, the V gene TRBV2; D remains ambiguous. CDR1 is SNHLY and CDR2 is FYNNEI in the germline V gene. This CDR3 has 13 residues. Trimming took 7 bases from V and 3 from J, leaving 10 bases between them. In DNA form, the CDR3 reads TGTGCCAGCACATCAACGGTTGGAAACACCATATATTTT. Its protein product is CASTSTVGNTIYF.

The V call is TRBV5-3, the J call TRBJ2-7; 9 nucleotides agree with TRBD1. TRBV5-3 is annotated as an ORF whose role is uncertain. Trimming at V came to 1 base and at J to 2 bases, leaving 7 bases not matched to a gene. CDR3 length equals 16 residues. The CDR3 spells CARSLPLRDRAYEQYF. CDR3 in DNA: TGTGCCAGAAGCTTGCCCTTACGGGACAGGGCCTACGAGCAGTACTTC.

This chain joins TRBV6-1 and TRBJ1-2; D not resolved. CDR1 is MNHNS, CDR2 SASEGT, per germline. V was cut by 0 bases and J by 5 bases, with 10 bases left in between. This CDR3 comprises 14 residues. CDR3 in amino acids: CASSEAGWGYGYTF. The CDR3, as DNA: TGTGCCAGCAGTGAAGCGGGTTGGGGTTATGGCTACACCTTC.

The V call is TRBV9, the J call TRBJ2-4, with 10 nucleotides matching TRBD1. From germline, CDR1 is SGDLS and CDR2 YYNGEE. V was clipped by 3 bases and J by 5 bases; unmatched bases: 8. The CDR3 extends over 16 amino acids. The CDR3 DNA sequence: TGTGCCAGCAGCGACCCTCGGACAGGGGGGCAAAACATTCAGTACTTC. Its translation: CASSDPRTGGQNIQYF.

The rearrangement links TRBV4-1 to TRBJ2-3, with D perhaps TRBD1 (5 bases). This CDR3 is built from 16 residues. Germline lookup yields CDR1 MGHRA and CDR2 YSYEKL. Trimming removed 0 bases at V and 0 bases at J, with 10 bases between. CDR3 coding DNA: TGCGCCAGCAGCCAAGAGGACAACCCTAGCACAGATACGCAGTATTTT. Residues: CASSQEDNPSTDTQYF.

This chain connects TRBV7-9 to TRBJ1-2, with 8 bases aligning to TRBD1. In germline, CDR1 is SEHNR, CDR2 FQNEAQ (reference sequence). J lost 5 bases, V lost 5 bases, and 7 bases had no gene match. CDR3 length equals 14 residues. The CDR3 DNA sequence: TGTGCCAGCAGCCCTACAGGGGGGGGTTATGGCTACACCTTC. It encodes CASSPTGGGYGYTF. The full variable domain, its missing parts supplied by reference TRBV7-9 and TRBJ1-2, is DTGVSQNPRHKITKRGQNVTFRCDPISEHNRLYWYRQTLGQGPEFLTYFQNEAQLEKSRLLSDRFSAERPKGSFSTLEIQRTEQGDSAMYLCASSPTGGGYGYTFGSGTRLTVV.

V gene TRBV19 combines with J gene TRBJ2-7; TRBD2 aligns across 9 bases. Germline V CDR1 and CDR2: LNHDA, SQIVND (reference sequence). V lost 5 bases to trimming and J lost 0 bases; unmatched junction nucleotides: 14. The CDR3 runs 18 residues. The CDR3 reads CASSRTDSLAGVSYEQYF. The CDR3 region has the DNA TGTGCCAGTAGTCGTACCGATTCGTTAGCGGGAGTCTCCTACGAGCAGTACTTC.

The chain uses TRBV5-5 and TRBJ2-5, with D possibly being TRBD1 or TRBD2 (5 bases each). The CDR3 spans 15 residues. V shed 4 bases and J shed 5 bases, with 18 bases lying between them. Per germline, CDR1 SGHKS and CDR2 YYEKEE (reference sequence). CDR3 residues: CASSPKEAREETQYF. The CDR3, as DNA: TGTGCCAGCAGCCCAAAAGAAGCCAGGGAGGAGACCCAGTACTTC. The whole variable domain, filled in from reference TRBV5-5 and TRBJ2-5, reads DAGVTQSPTHLIKTRGQQVTLRCSPISGHKSVSWYQQVLGQGPQFIFQYYEKEERGRGNFPDRFSARQFPNYSSELNVNALLLGDSALYLCASSPKEAREETQYFGPGTRLLVL.

The chain links TRBV11-2 to TRBJ2-7; 7 bases are shared with TRBD1. The germline V gene encodes CDR1 SGHAT and CDR2 FQNNGV. There are 13 residues in the CDR3. With V trimmed by 4 bases and J by 5 bases, 5 bases remained unmatched. CDR3 nucleotide sequence: TGTGCCAGCAGCTCCCGAGGGGGCCACGAGCAGTACTTC. It yields the protein CASSSRGGHEQYF.

This chain connects TRBV9 to TRBJ2-1; 10 nucleotides match TRBD1. Germline CDR1 reads SGDLS; CDR2 reads YYNGEE. Trimming at V came to 4 bases and at J to 4 bases, leaving 5 bases not matched to a gene. There are 15 residues in the CDR3. CDR3 bases: TGTGCCAGCAGCTTGGGACAGGGGTATTACAATGAGCAGTTCTTC. This encodes CASSLGQGYYNEQFF.

The chain joins TRBV5-6 to TRBJ2-1, with D perhaps matching TRBD1 (6 bases). This CDR3 is 17 amino acids long. Germline CDR1 SGHDT, CDR2 YYEEEE. Trimming cost V 6 bases and J 2 bases, with 21 bases left between them. CDR3 nucleotide sequence: TGTGCCAGCACCTCCCGATGGGGGCCTTTCACCTACAATGAGCAGTTCTTC. Translated, it gives CASTSRWGPFTYNEQFF.

The chain carries TRBV21-1 and TRBJ2-7; the table assigns TRBD1, which was not confirmed against the DNA. TRBV21-1 counts as a pseudogene. The CDR3 totals 13 residues. The CDR3 coding sequence is TGTGCCAGCATCAATGGACAGGCCTACGAGCAGTACTTC. Translation gives CASINGQAYEQYF.

The chain employs TRBV5-1 and TRBJ2-5; D not certain. CDR3 size: 11 residues. Germline assignment: CDR1 SGHRS and CDR2 YFSETQ. V was clipped by 2 bases and J by 5 bases, with 4 bases between them. This chain's CDR3 is CASSLYETQYF. CDR3 nucleotides: TGCGCCAGCAGCTTATACGAGACCCAGTACTTC.

The rearrangement uses TRBV6-5 and TRBJ1-2; D ambiguous. V lost 4 bases and J 6 bases, leaving 12 bases between the germline ends. The CDR3 consists of 13 residues. Germline V gene sequence: CDR1 MNHEY, CDR2 SVGAGI. CDR3 in amino acids: CASSWTEAHGYTF. For the CDR3, the DNA is TGTGCCAGCAGTTGGACGGAGGCCCATGGCTACACCTTC.

J is TRBJ1-1 and V is TRBV6-7; D is possibly TRBD1 (5 bases). TRBV6-7 falls under the ORF class, with uncertain function. V was clipped by 5 bases and J by 3 bases, with 22 bases between them. The CDR3 is made up of 17 amino acids. CDR3 nucleotide sequence: TGTGCCAGCAGTGATGCGTACGGACACTCTGTCGACACTGAAGCTTTCTTT. Translating gives CASSDAYGHSVDTEAFF.

This chain joins TRBV4-2 and TRBJ2-1; 8 bases are a match to TRBD2. Germline loops: CDR1 LGHNA, CDR2 YNFKEQ. CDR3 length: 15 residues. With 1 base clipped from V and 7 bases from J, the junction kept 6 bases outside the gene matches. The CDR3 loop reads CASSQVSSSGNEQFF. The DNA for the CDR3 is TGTGCCAGCAGCCAAGTCAGTTCTAGCGGGAATGAGCAGTTCTTC.

J is TRBJ1-2 and V is TRBV4-2; D perhaps matches TRBD1 (5 bases). Per germline, CDR1 LGHNA and CDR2 YNFKEQ. The CDR3 loop spans 15 amino acids. Deletions cut 1 base from V and 8 bases from J, with 17 bases between. CDR3 loop: CASSQGDLQTHGYTF. The CDR3, as DNA: TGTGCCAGCAGCCAAGGGGACTTACAAACCCACGGCTACACCTTC.

The CDR3 here is CASSQDWTTYEQYF. The CDR3 bases are TGTGCCAGCAGCCAAGACTGGACGACCTACGAGCAGTACTTC. V usage is TRBV4-2 and J usage is TRBJ2-7; D unresolved. Deletions cut 0 bases from V and 2 bases from J, with 8 bases between. Per germline, CDR1 LGHNA and CDR2 YNFKEQ. The CDR3 runs 14 residues.

V usage is TRBV12-5 and J usage is TRBJ2-6, with D possibly matching TRBD1 (5 bases). The CDR3 covers 19 residues. V was shortened by 2 bases and J by 5 bases, with 22 bases between the two germline ends. The germline gives CDR1 LGHNT, CDR2 FRNRAP. The CDR3: CASGLPILQGQSRANVLTF. The CDR3 nucleotides read TGTGCTAGTGGTTTGCCTATTTTGCAAGGACAAAGTCGGGCCAACGTCCTGACTTTC.

This rearrangement joins TRBV7-9 to TRBJ2-7, with 13 nucleotides matching TRBD2. Trimming cost V 1 base and J 5 bases; bases outside gene matches: 8. The CDR3 is 17 residues long. Germline CDR1 is SEHNR and CDR2 is FQNEAQ (reference sequence). This CDR3 is CASSLGQLAGGLHEQYF. CDR3 nucleotides: TGTGCCAGCAGCTTAGGACAACTAGCGGGAGGGCTGCACGAGCAGTACTTC.

The chain uses TRBV4-2 and TRBJ2-3; 7 positions match TRBD2. Germline values: CDR1 LGHNA, CDR2 YNFKEQ. The CDR3 has 14 residues. V gave up 6 bases and J gave up 9 bases; unmatched junction bases: 12. The CDR3: CASREIGLEGTQYF. The DNA for the CDR3 is TGTGCCAGCAGGGAAATCGGACTAGAAGGGACGCAGTATTTT.

The chain is built from TRBV29-1 and TRBJ2-1; D not resolved. V lost 5 bases and J 6 bases, leaving 8 bases between the germline ends. Germline V gives CDR1 SQVTM, CDR2 ANQGSEA. This CDR3 contains 11 residues. CDR3 coding DNA: TGCAGCGTTCTACAGCTCAATGAGCAGTTCTTC. This gives the protein CSVLQLNEQFF.

This clone was found a few times. The chain has TRBV7-9 and TRBJ1-2; D is uncertain. The CDR3 runs to 16 residues. CDR1 and CDR2 from the germline V gene are SEHNR and FQNEAQ (reference sequence). V shed 3 bases and J shed 3 bases, with 17 bases lying between them. CDR3 amino acids: CASSLGLTAQDYGYTF. The CDR3 nucleotides are TGTGCCAGCAGCTTGGGCCTCACTGCGCAAGACTATGGCTACACCTTC.

This chain joins TRBV28 and TRBJ2-3; TRBD2 aligns across 8 bases. Germline V lookup: CDR1 MDHEN, CDR2 SYDVKM. The CDR3 contains 15 residues. J gave up 4 bases and V 5 bases, and 8 bases lay outside the gene matches. The CDR3 region has the DNA TGTGCCAGCAGTCCTGCACTCGGGAGGGCAGATACGCAGTATTTT. Translating gives CASSPALGRADTQYF. The whole variable domain, remainder taken from reference TRBV28 and TRBJ2-3, is DVKVTQSSRYLVKRTGEKVFLECVQDMDHENMFWYRQDPGLGLRLIYFSYDVKMKEKGDIPEGYSVSREKKERFSLILESASTNQTSMYLCASSPALGRADTQYFGPGTRLTVL.